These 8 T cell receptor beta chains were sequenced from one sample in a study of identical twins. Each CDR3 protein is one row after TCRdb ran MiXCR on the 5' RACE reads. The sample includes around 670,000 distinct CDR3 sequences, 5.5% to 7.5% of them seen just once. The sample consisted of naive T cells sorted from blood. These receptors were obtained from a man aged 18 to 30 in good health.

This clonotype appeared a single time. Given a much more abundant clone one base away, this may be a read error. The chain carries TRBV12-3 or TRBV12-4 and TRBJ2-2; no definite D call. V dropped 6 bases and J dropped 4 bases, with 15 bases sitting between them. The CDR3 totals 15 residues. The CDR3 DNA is TGTGCCAGCAGAAGTACGGGCAGAATCACCGGGGAGCTGTTTTTT. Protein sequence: CASRSTGRITGELFF.

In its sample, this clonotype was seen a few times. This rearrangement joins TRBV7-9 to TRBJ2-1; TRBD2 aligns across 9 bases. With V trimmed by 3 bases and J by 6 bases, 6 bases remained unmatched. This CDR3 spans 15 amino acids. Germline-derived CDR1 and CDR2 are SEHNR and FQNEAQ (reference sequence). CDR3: CASSFSGRQSNEQFF. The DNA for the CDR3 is TGTGCCAGCAGCTTTAGCGGGAGACAATCCAATGAGCAGTTCTTC.

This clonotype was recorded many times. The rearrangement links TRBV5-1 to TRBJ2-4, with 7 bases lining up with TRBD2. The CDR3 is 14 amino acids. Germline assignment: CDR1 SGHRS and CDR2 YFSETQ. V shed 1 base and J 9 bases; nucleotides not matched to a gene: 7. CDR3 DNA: TGCGCCAGCAGCTTGTGGCGGGAGTGGGGCATTCAGTACTTC. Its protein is CASSLWREWGIQYF.

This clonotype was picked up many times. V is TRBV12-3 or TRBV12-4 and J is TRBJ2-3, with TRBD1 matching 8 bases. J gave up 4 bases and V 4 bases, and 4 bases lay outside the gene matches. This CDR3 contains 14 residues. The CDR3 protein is CASSSDRVSDTQYF. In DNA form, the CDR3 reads TGTGCCAGCAGTTCGGACAGGGTTTCAGATACGCAGTATTTT.

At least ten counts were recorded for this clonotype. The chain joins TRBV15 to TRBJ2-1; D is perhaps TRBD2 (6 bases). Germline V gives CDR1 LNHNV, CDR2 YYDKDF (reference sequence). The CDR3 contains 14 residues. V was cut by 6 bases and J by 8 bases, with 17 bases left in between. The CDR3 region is CATRGGVPRYEQFF. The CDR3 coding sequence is TGTGCCACCAGGGGGGGAGTCCCACGCTATGAGCAGTTCTTC.

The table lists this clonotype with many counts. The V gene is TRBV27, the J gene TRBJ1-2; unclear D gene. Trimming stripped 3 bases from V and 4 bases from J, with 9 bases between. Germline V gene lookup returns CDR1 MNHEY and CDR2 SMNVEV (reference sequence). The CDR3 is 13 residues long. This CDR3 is CASSFSNSYGYTF. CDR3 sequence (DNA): TGTGCCAGCAGTTTTAGTAACAGCTATGGCTACACCTTC.

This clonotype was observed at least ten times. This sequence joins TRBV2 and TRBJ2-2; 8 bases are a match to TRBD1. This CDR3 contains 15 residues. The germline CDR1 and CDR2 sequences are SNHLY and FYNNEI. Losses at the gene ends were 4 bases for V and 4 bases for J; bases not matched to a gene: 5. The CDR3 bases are TGTGCCAGCAGTGCTAGGACAGGGACCACCGGGGAGCTGTTTTTT. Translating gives CASSARTGTTGELFF.

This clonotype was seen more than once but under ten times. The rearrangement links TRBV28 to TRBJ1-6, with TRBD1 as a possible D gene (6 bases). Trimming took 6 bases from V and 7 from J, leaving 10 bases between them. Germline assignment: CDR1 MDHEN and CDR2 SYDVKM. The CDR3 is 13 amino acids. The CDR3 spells CASRTGRNSPLHF. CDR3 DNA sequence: TGTGCCAGCAGAACAGGGCGCAATTCACCCCTCCACTTT. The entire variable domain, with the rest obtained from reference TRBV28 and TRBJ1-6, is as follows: DVKVTQSSRYLVKRTGEKVFLECVQDMDHENMFWYRQDPGLGLRLIYFSYDVKMKEKGDIPEGYSVSREKKERFSLILESASTNQTSMYLCASRTGRNSPLHFGNGTRLTVT.